This T cell receptor beta chain emerged from a study of OX40 agonist ivuxolimab in advanced cancers. Study-wide context: Prior checkpoint blockade (anti-PD-1, anti-PD-L1 or anti-CTLA-4) was permitted; under 50% had it. General observations from the study: Some of the nonresponding patients also showed low levels of normalized T-cell clonal expansion.

Here immunoSEQ multiplex PCR was the method, and the copy in TCRdb shows in-frame clones only, minus some. The table records approximately 50,000 clones, over 85% of them present only once. Details on this clone: Its antigen is not known.

Trimming removed 4 bases from V and 0 bases from J, with 20 bases in between. The CDR3 has 18 residues. CDR1 is SGDLS and CDR2 is YYNGEE in the germline V gene. Sequencing used CD4+ or CD8+ T cells sorted from blood, obtained in a trial of the OX40 agonist ivuxolimab. The chain links TRBV9 to TRBJ2-1; D unresolved. The receptor was isolated from an adult with an advanced solid tumor such as melanoma, head and neck, liver or kidney cancer. The CDR3 loop is CASSSDPRSISSYNEQFF. The CDR3 DNA is TGTGCCAGCAGCTCCGACCCCCGTTCAATAAGCTCCTACAATGAGCAGTTCTTC.